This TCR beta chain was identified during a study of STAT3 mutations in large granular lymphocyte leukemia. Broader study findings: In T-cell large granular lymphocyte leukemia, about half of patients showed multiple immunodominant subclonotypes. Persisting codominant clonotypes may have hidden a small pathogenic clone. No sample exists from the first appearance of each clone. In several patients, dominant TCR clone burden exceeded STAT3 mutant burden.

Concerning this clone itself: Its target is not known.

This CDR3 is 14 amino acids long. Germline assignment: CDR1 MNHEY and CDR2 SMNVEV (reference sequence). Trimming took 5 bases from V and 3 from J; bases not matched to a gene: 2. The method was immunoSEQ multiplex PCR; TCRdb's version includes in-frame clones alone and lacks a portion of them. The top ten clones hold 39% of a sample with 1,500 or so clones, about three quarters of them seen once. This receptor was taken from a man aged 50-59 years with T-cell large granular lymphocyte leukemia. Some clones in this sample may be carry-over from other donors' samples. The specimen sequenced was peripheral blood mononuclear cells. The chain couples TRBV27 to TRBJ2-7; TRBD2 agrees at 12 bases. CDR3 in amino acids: CASSATSGGYEQYF. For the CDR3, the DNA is TGTGCCAGCAGTGCGACTAGCGGGGGCTACGAGCAGTACTTC.